This T cell receptor beta chain comes out of a study of blood T cell repertoires in COVID-19. Study-wide context: Both acute and convalescent COVID-19 samples were obtained from the United States, Italy and Spain. From T cells, B-cell-depleted T cells, or PBMCs came the material, which was cDNA or gDNA.

Germline V lookup: CDR1 GTSNPN, CDR2 SVGIG (reference sequence). The CDR3 is made up of 12 amino acids. V was pared by 2 bases and J by 18 bases, with 17 bases between. Authors' processing steps: From reference gene primer amplification, estimates of nucleated cell counts were derived. Profiled with immunoSEQ multiplex PCR; TCRdb holds only in-frame clones, not every one. V and J calls and clone size follow that table, whereas D and trimming were derived from the DNA. The profile shows 100,000 to 150,000 clones, approximately 88% of them singletons. The rearrangement uses TRBV30 and TRBJ1-6, with D unresolved. The material sequenced was peripheral blood. The TCR was taken from an elderly woman with acute or convalescent COVID-19. The CDR3 nucleotides read TGTGCCTGGAGTCCATTTGGAGAGGCATACCACTTT. Protein: CAWSPFGEAYHF.